This T cell receptor (beta chain) was obtained from a study of regulatory T cells in long-lasting Graves disease. The time point: persistent/refractory GD, antithyroid drugs over 5 years with positive TRAb. PBMCs were the source of the RNA used for TCR sequencing. The junction had 12 bases not matched to a gene; V was cut back by 5 bases and J by 3 bases. In germline, CDR1 is SGHTA, CDR2 FQGTGA. The CDR3 sequence is 17 residues long. Investigators prepared the TCR beta libraries by applying iRepertoire HTBI primers and Arm-PCR of CDR3 regions. From the multiplex PCR reads, TCRdb called clonotypes with MiXCR, one entry per CDR3 protein. This table has some 420,000 distinct CDR3 sequences, around a fifth appearing once. This clonotype was counted between two and nine times.

The chain employs TRBV7-3 and TRBJ2-2; TRBD2 matches 7 bases. The starting material was peripheral blood mononuclear cells (PBMCs), obtained when the disease was refractory, from a patient treated with antithyroid drugs. This TCR was recovered from a female donor with Graves disease. CDR3: CASSRGVAPADTGELFF. The CDR3 DNA reads as TGTGCCAGCAGCCGGGGGGTAGCCCCAGCCGACACCGGGGAGCTGTTTTTT. Looking up the rest from reference TRBV7-3 and TRBJ2-2 gives the full variable domain: GAGVSQTPSNKVTEKGKYVELRCDPISGHTALYWYRQSLGQGPEFLIYFQGTGAADDSGLPNDRFFAVRPEGSVSTLKIQRTERGDSAVYLCASSRGVAPADTGELFFGEGSRLTVL.